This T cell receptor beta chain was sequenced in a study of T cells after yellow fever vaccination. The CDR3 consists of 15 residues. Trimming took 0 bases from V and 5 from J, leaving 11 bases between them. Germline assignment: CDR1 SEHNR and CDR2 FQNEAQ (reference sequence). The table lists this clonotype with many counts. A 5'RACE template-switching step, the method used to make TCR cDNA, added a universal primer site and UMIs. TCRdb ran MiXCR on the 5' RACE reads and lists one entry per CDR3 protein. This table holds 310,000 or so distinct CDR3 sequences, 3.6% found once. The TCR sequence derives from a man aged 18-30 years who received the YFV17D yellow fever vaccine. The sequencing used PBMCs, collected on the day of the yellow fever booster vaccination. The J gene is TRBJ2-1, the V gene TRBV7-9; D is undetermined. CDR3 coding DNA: TGTGCCAGCAGCTTAGCCCCTCAACTTAACAATGAGCAGTTCTTC. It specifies CASSLAPQLNNEQFF.